These 21 T cell receptor beta chains share one sample of origin, sequenced in a study of blood T cell repertoires in COVID-19. The repertoire was sequenced with immunoSEQ multiplex PCR; TCRdb's copy has only in-frame clones and lacks some. The sample holds 200,000 or so clones, 65% to 85% seen once. Sequenced material: peripheral blood. The receptors here all came from a man between 60 and 75 years old with active or convalescent COVID-19.

The genes are TRBV11-2 and TRBJ1-1, with 7 positions matching TRBD1. The CDR3 spans 15 residues. Germline V gene lookup returns CDR1 SGHAT and CDR2 FQNNGV. V was clipped by 3 bases and J by 0 bases; unmatched bases: 4. The CDR3 DNA reads as TGTGCCAGCAGCTTGAGGGGGCTTATGAACACTGAAGCTTTCTTT. It is translated as CASSLRGLMNTEAFF.

CDR3: CASSPRGRYYEQYF. The CDR3 DNA reads TGTGCCAGTAGTCCCCGAGGGCGGTACTACGAGCAGTACTTC. The chain joins TRBV19 to TRBJ2-7, with a possible D match to TRBD2 (5 bases). V was cut by 5 bases and J by 3 bases, with 14 bases left in between. The CDR3 spans 14 residues. Germline V gives CDR1 LNHDA, CDR2 SQIVND (reference sequence).

The V gene is TRBV7-9, the J gene TRBJ2-7; 7 bases map to TRBD2. The ends lost 4 bases at V and 6 bases at J; junction bases unmatched: 9. This CDR3 has 14 residues. Germline CDR1 reads SEHNR; CDR2 reads FQNEAQ (reference sequence). The CDR3 reads CASSSGLRGSEQYF. The CDR3 region has the DNA TGTGCCAGCAGCTCAGGCCTGCGGGGGAGCGAGCAGTACTTC.

The CDR3 DNA reads as TGTGCCAGCAGCCTAAAACTCGGGGGTTACAATGAGCAGTTCTTC. This codes for CASSLKLGGYNEQFF. V is TRBV3-1 (or the pseudogene TRBV3-2) and J is TRBJ2-1; TRBD2 is a possible D gene (6 bases). CDR1 is LGHDT, CDR2 YNNKEL, per germline (reference sequence). The CDR3 is 15 residues long. The V end lost 4 bases, the J end lost 4 bases, and 14 bases lay between the germline ends.

The V gene is TRBV3-1 (or the pseudogene TRBV3-2), the J gene TRBJ1-1, with no clear D. The CDR3 extends over 13 amino acids. With 4 bases removed from V and 10 bases from J, the gap between germline ends came to 16 bases. From germline, CDR1 is LGHDT and CDR2 YNNKEL (reference sequence). CDR3 in DNA: TGTGCCAGCAGCCCTTTCCGACAACATGGAGCTTTCTTT. It yields the protein CASSPFRQHGAFF.

This chain connects TRBV4-1 to TRBJ1-5, with TRBD1 matching 8 bases. The V gene's germline CDR1 is MGHRA and CDR2 YSYEKL. V dropped 6 bases and J dropped 2; count of bases not matched to a gene: 9. This CDR3 comprises 16 residues. The CDR3 region has the DNA TGCGCCAGCAGACTAGACCCGACAGGGGGCAATCAGCCCCAGCATTTT. Translated, it gives CASRLDPTGGNQPQHF.

The rearrangement joins TRBV6-5 to TRBJ2-7; 12 positions match TRBD1. The CDR3 spans 15 residues. Germline-derived CDR1 and CDR2 are MNHEY and SVGAGI. Germline trimming cut 2 bases from V and 6 bases from J; bases unmatched to any gene: 5. The DNA for the CDR3 is TGTGCCAGCAGTTACGGGACAGGGGGCAGGGGCGAGCAGTACTTC. It is translated as CASSYGTGGRGEQYF.

The chain has TRBV19 and TRBJ2-3; TRBD2 matches at 10 bases. This CDR3 comprises 15 residues. The germline V gene has CDR1 LNHDA and CDR2 SQIVND (reference sequence). J gave up 5 bases and V 3 bases, and 5 bases lay outside the gene matches. As DNA, the CDR3 is TGTGCCAGTAGTATGACTAGCGGGCAGGGAGATACGCAGTATTTT. Protein: CASSMTSGQGDTQYF. The full variable domain, in which reference TRBV19 and TRBJ2-3 provide the parts outside the CDR3, is DGGITQSPKYLFRKEGQNVTLSCEQNLNHDAMYWYRQDPGQGLRLIYYSQIVNDFQKGDIAEGYSVSREKKESFPLTVTSAQKNPTAFYLCASSMTSGQGDTQYFGPGTRLTVL.

J is TRBJ1-6 and V is TRBV14; D call uncertain. Germline CDR1 and CDR2: SGHDN and FVKESK. The CDR3 totals 16 residues. V was shortened by 1 base and J by 6 bases, with 13 bases between the two germline ends. The DNA for the CDR3 is TGTGCCAGCAGCCAAGCCTGGGCAGGCCCTAATTCACCCCTCCACTTT. As protein: CASSQAWAGPNSPLHF.

The CDR3 DNA is TGTGCCAGCAGTGTAAGTGCAGGTAACGAGCAGTACTTC. Encoded protein: CASSVSAGNEQYF. The rearrangement joins TRBV11-2 to TRBJ2-7; D unclear. The CDR3 contains 13 residues. Per the germline V gene, CDR1 is SGHAT and CDR2 is FQNNGV. V was trimmed by 6 bases and J by 5 bases, leaving 14 bases between them.

This rearrangement joins TRBV18 to TRBJ2-5; 11 bases fit TRBD2. The CDR3 runs 16 residues. Losses at the gene ends were 3 bases for V and 4 bases for J; bases not matched to a gene: 7. Germline V gives CDR1 KGHSH, CDR2 LQKENI. The DNA for the CDR3 is TGTGCCAGCTCACCCCGGACTAGCGGGTGGAGAGAGACCCAGTACTTC. Translation: CASSPRTSGWRETQYF.

The rearrangement joins TRBV4-3 to TRBJ2-7, with TRBD1 matching 7 bases. J was trimmed by 3 bases and V by 5 bases; bases with no gene match: 4. Germline assignment: CDR1 LGHNA and CDR2 YSLEER. This CDR3 comprises 13 residues. The chain's CDR3 is CASSSRTGYEQYF. Here the CDR3 DNA reads TGCGCCAGCAGCTCCCGGACAGGCTACGAGCAGTACTTC.

J is TRBJ2-7 and V is TRBV4-3, with 7 bases fitting TRBD1. Germline CDR1 is LGHNA and CDR2 is YSLEER. This CDR3 spans 15 amino acids. The junction had 5 bases not matched to a gene; V was cut back by 0 bases and J by 3 bases. Here the CDR3 DNA reads TGCGCCAGCAGCCAAGATAGACAGGGAAGCTACGAGCAGTACTTC. It yields the protein CASSQDRQGSYEQYF.

V usage is TRBV9 and J usage is TRBJ1-6, with D possibly TRBD1 on 6 matching bases. The V end was cut by 4 bases, the J end by 5 bases, with 10 bases between. The CDR3 extends over 14 amino acids. Germline values: CDR1 SGDLS, CDR2 YYNGEE. CDR3 sequence (DNA): TGTGCCAGCAGCTATGCAGGGGATAATTCACCCCTCCACTTT. Encoded protein: CASSYAGDNSPLHF.

J is TRBJ2-7 and V is TRBV11-2; D is unresolved. The CDR3 has 12 amino acids. The V gene's germline CDR1 is SGHAT and CDR2 FQNNGV. The V and J ends lost 5 bases and 6 bases respectively, with 11 bases between them. This CDR3 is CASSVNGGEQYF. In nucleotides, the CDR3 is TGTGCCAGCAGCGTAAATGGCGGCGAGCAGTACTTC.

The chain recombines TRBV27 with TRBJ2-7; 8 bases are a match to TRBD2. V shed 3 bases and J 3 bases; nucleotides not matched to a gene: 7. In germline, CDR1 is MNHEY, CDR2 SMNVEV (reference sequence). This CDR3 has 15 amino acids. The CDR3 sequence: CASSFKRESIYEQYF. CDR3 DNA: TGTGCCAGCAGTTTTAAGCGGGAGAGTATCTACGAGCAGTACTTC.

The V and J genes are TRBV5-4 and TRBJ2-5, with D tentatively TRBD2 (5 bases). This CDR3 comprises 13 residues. The V and J ends lost 4 bases and 2 bases respectively, with 9 bases between them. Germline values: CDR1 SGHNT, CDR2 YYREEE (reference sequence). The CDR3 DNA reads TGTGCCAGCAGCGCCCCGGGGCAAGAGACCCAGTACTTC. Translation: CASSAPGQETQYF. Filled out from reference TRBV5-4 and TRBJ2-5, the complete variable domain reads ETGVTQSPTHLIKTRGQQVTLRCSSQSGHNTVSWYQQALGQGPQFIFQYYREEENGRGNFPPRFSGLQFPNYSSELNVNALELDDSALYLCASSAPGQETQYFGPGTRLLVL.

The chain joins TRBV5-4 to TRBJ2-7; the match to TRBD1 covers 9 bases. V shed 2 bases, J shed 2 bases, and the junction held 11 bases outside the gene matches. The CDR3 consists of 17 residues. CDR1 SGHNT and CDR2 YYREEE come from the germline V gene (reference sequence). This CDR3 is CASSFVGGGTGPYEQYF. Written as DNA, the CDR3 is TGTGCCAGCAGCTTCGTAGGGGGGGGGACAGGGCCCTACGAGCAGTACTTC.

A single count supports this clone. The rearrangement uses TRBV5-4 and TRBJ2-7; TRBD2 might be the D (6 bases). Trimming shortened V by 4 bases and J by 2 bases, and 19 bases separated the two germline ends. CDR3 length: 16 amino acids. CDR1 SGHNT and CDR2 YYREEE come from the germline V gene (reference sequence). CDR3 nucleotides: TGTGCCAGCAGCCCATCCGTTTTGGGGGGTCCCTACGAGCAGTACTTC. Protein product: CASSPSVLGGPYEQYF.

The sample holds many counts of this clone. The chain carries TRBV28 and TRBJ2-1, with 9 bases lining up with TRBD1. Germline V CDR1 and CDR2: MDHEN, SYDVKM. J was trimmed by 4 bases and V by 6 bases; bases with no gene match: 7. This CDR3 is 15 amino acids long. In DNA form, the CDR3 reads TGTGCCAGCAGAAAGGGGGACAGGGATTACAATGAGCAGTTCTTC. This encodes CASRKGDRDYNEQFF. The full variable domain, in which reference TRBV28 and TRBJ2-1 provide the parts outside the CDR3, is DVKVTQSSRYLVKRTGEKVFLECVQDMDHENMFWYRQDPGLGLRLIYFSYDVKMKEKGDIPEGYSVSREKKERFSLILESASTNQTSMYLCASRKGDRDYNEQFFGPGTRLTVL.

The V call is TRBV19, the J call TRBJ2-1; TRBD1 matches at 7 bases. CDR1 is LNHDA, CDR2 SQIVND, per germline (reference sequence). Germline trimming cut 5 bases from V and 2 bases from J; bases unmatched to any gene: 6. The CDR3 is 15 residues long. The CDR3 DNA sequence: TGTGCCAGTAGTGTCCGGGACAGACCCTACAATGAGCAGTTCTTC. This encodes CASSVRDRPYNEQFF.